The clone carrying this T cell receptor beta chain was seen only a few times. The antigen remains undetermined. The entry originates in a study of T cell repertoires in cytomegalovirus infection. At the level of the study: CMV infection plus the matching HLA type was flagged by public TCR beta signatures. Notes on the study in general: Cumulative frequency of public TCR beta families picked out carriers of CMV plus the relevant HLA. CMV-specific TCR beta clonotypes restricted by HLA-C were the ones dominating the ex vivo response.

In TCRdb, the reads were re-called with MiXCR into one record per CDR3 protein. The sample records about 900,000 distinct CDR3 sequences, roughly 31% being singletons. Germline CDR1 SGHTA, CDR2 FQGTGA. This CDR3 is built from 17 residues. V dropped 0 bases and J dropped 0; count of bases not matched to a gene: 4. This material consisted of cultured CD8+ T cells from PBMCs, taken from culture after CMV antigen stimulation. The chain employs TRBV7-3 and TRBJ2-1, with TRBD2 matching 8 bases. The sequence was collected from a human donor in good health (CMV status not recorded). Some clones in this sample may be carry-over from other donors' samples. CDR3 residues: CASSLTQRGNSYNEQFF. CDR3 bases: TGTGCCAGCAGCTTAACGCAGCGGGGGAACTCCTACAATGAGCAGTTCTTC.